The 12 T cell receptor beta chains listed next were all sequenced from one sample in a study of T cells in Graves' hyperthyroidism and ophthalmopathy. TCR beta CDR3 sequences were amplified from RNA transcripts. Initially, a first-round RT-PCR of the TCR CDR3 employed the HTBI primer set. Each CDR3 protein gets one entry after TCRdb re-called the multiplex PCR reads with MiXCR. The sample has 450,000 to 650,000 distinct CDR3 sequences, about 15% seen once; the top ten hold approximately 15%. The sample taken for sequencing was blood. The receptors stem from a woman younger than 35 with Graves' ophthalmopathy.

This clonotype was recorded a few times. The genes are TRBV29-1 and TRBJ2-5, with 13 bases lining up with TRBD2. CDR1 and CDR2 from the germline V gene are SQVTM and ANQGSEA. After removal of 0 bases from V and 2 bases from J, the junction contained 12 bases not matched to a gene. This CDR3 is 19 amino acids long. CDR3 sequence: CSVEDWTSGSEKEQETQYF. CDR3 bases: TGCAGCGTTGAAGATTGGACTAGCGGGAGTGAGAAGGAACAAGAGACCCAGTACTTC.

The rearrangement joins TRBV7-3 to TRBJ2-3, with no clear D. CDR1 and CDR2 (germline): SGHTA, FQGTGA. This CDR3 has 14 amino acids. V was trimmed by 0 bases and J by 4 bases, leaving 8 bases between them. The CDR3 loop reads CASSLTWAADTQYF. In DNA form, the CDR3 reads TGTGCCAGCAGCTTAACGTGGGCAGCAGATACGCAGTATTTT. The full variable domain, completed using reference TRBV7-3 and TRBJ2-3, is GAGVSQTPSNKVTEKGKYVELRCDPISGHTALYWYRQSLGQGPEFLIYFQGTGAADDSGLPNDRFFAVRPEGSVSTLKIQRTERGDSAVYLCASSLTWAADTQYFGPGTRLTVL.

The J gene is TRBJ1-5, the V gene TRBV15, with D unresolved. Germline assignment: CDR1 LNHNV and CDR2 YYDKDF (reference sequence). Trimming took off 6 bases at V and 0 bases at J, with 9 bases between the two ends. This CDR3 comprises 14 residues. Here the CDR3 reads CATRLPNSNQPQHF. The CDR3, as DNA: TGTGCCACCAGACTCCCGAATAGCAATCAGCCCCAGCATTTT.

As for this clonotype: Being one base from a much bigger clone, this may be a read error. No conserved phenylalanine or tryptophan is present at the end of the CDR3, so a read error is the likely explanation. The chain couples TRBV4-1 to TRBJ1-1; weak D call: TRBD1 (5 bases). Germline V gene data show CDR1 as MGHRA and CDR2 as YSYEKL. V gave up 1 base and J gave up 4 bases, with 13 bases separating them. The CDR3 is made up of 15 amino acids. The CDR3 coding sequence is TGCGCCAGCAGCCAAGTTCCGGGGCCGAGCACTGAAGCTTTCCTT. Translation gives CASSQVPGPSTEAFL.

This clonotype has only a few counts. V is TRBV4-2 and J is TRBJ2-5; 9 bases are a match to TRBD2. V was clipped by 0 bases and J by 5 bases; unmatched bases: 4. CDR3 length: 15 residues. Germline lookup yields CDR1 LGHNA and CDR2 YNFKEQ. The CDR3 reads CASSQEAGGLETQYF. CDR3 bases: TGTGCCAGCAGCCAAGAAGCGGGAGGCTTGGAGACCCAGTACTTC.

The J gene is TRBJ2-7, the V gene TRBV7-6; the D gene is possibly TRBD2 (6 bases). Trimming pared 1 base from V and 5 bases from J, leaving 15 bases between. Germline-derived CDR1 and CDR2 are SGHVS and FNYEAQ. The CDR3 length is 15 residues. Here the CDR3 reads CASSLGAGSRDEQYF. In DNA form, the CDR3 reads TGTGCCAGCAGCTTAGGGGCGGGATCAAGGGACGAGCAGTACTTC.

Many counts were recorded for this clonotype. V is TRBV28 and J is TRBJ2-2; 8 bases map to TRBD1. Germline CDR1 reads MDHEN; CDR2 reads SYDVKM. Trimming at V came to 4 bases and at J to 6 bases, leaving 13 bases not matched to a gene. CDR3 size: 17 residues. The chain's CDR3 is CASSSPSRQGQSGELFF. CDR3 in DNA: TGTGCCAGCAGTTCCCCTTCCAGACAGGGGCAATCCGGGGAGCTGTTTTTT.

This clonotype was recorded a few times. The chain couples TRBV2 to TRBJ1-4, with 11 positions matching TRBD1. CDR1 is SNHLY and CDR2 is FYNNEI in the germline V gene. Losses at the gene ends were 9 bases for V and 8 bases for J; bases not matched to a gene: 11. CDR3 length: 15 amino acids. The CDR3 protein is CASDGQGAGWEKLFF. CDR3 nucleotide sequence: TGTGCCAGTGACGGACAGGGGGCAGGATGGGAAAAACTGTTTTTT. The full variable domain, with the rest looked up from reference TRBV2 and TRBJ1-4, is EPEVTQTPSHQVTQMGQEVILRCVPISNHLYFYWYRQILGQKVEFLVSFYNNEISEKSEIFDDQFSVERPDGSNFTLKIRSTKLEDSAMYFCASDGQGAGWEKLFFGSGTQLSVL.

The chain carries TRBV28 and TRBJ2-7, with 7 bases identical to TRBD1. V gave up 5 bases and J gave up 7 bases; unmatched junction bases: 2. CDR1 and CDR2 (germline): MDHEN, SYDVKM. The CDR3 is made up of 11 amino acids. For the CDR3, the DNA is TGTGCCAGCAGTCTGACAGGGGAGCAGTACTTC. Protein product: CASSLTGEQYF.

In this sample, this clonotype turned up many times. The chain links TRBV30 to TRBJ2-7; the D gene could be TRBD1 or TRBD2 (5 bases each). Trimming removed 1 base at V and 0 bases at J, with 16 bases between. Germline assignment: CDR1 GTSNPN and CDR2 SVGIG (reference sequence). The CDR3 sequence is 16 residues long. The CDR3 bases are TGTGCCTGGAGTGGTCGACGGGACCACATCTCCTACGAGCAGTACTTC. It codes for CAWSGRRDHISYEQYF. The whole variable domain, remainder taken from reference TRBV30 and TRBJ2-7, is SQTIHQWPATLVQPVGSPLSLECTVEGTSNPNLYWYRQAAGRGLQLLFYSVGIGQISSEVPQNLSASRPQDRQFILSSKKLLLSDSGFYLCAWSGRRDHISYEQYFGPGTRLTVT.

The chain carries TRBV4-1 and TRBJ2-3, with 7 bases lining up with TRBD1. Germline CDR1 reads MGHRA; CDR2 reads YSYEKL. This CDR3 region has 14 residues. V gave up 6 bases and J gave up 1 base; unmatched junction bases: 4. In DNA form, the CDR3 reads TGCGCCAGCAGGAACGGACAGGGCACAGATACGCAGTATTTT. Translation: CASRNGQGTDTQYF.

This clonotype was found a few times. This chain connects TRBV6-1 to TRBJ2-3; TRBD2 agrees at 9 bases. The CDR3 loop spans 16 amino acids. Germline lookup yields CDR1 MNHNS and CDR2 SASEGT. Germline trimming cut 5 bases from V and 2 bases from J; bases unmatched to any gene: 8. The CDR3: CASSHETSGPTDTQYF. CDR3 sequence (DNA): TGTGCCAGCAGTCACGAGACTAGCGGCCCCACAGATACGCAGTATTTT.